The rows below give T cell receptor beta chains drawn from one sample of a study of siplizumab effects on memory and regulatory T cells. Generated by immunoSEQ multiplex PCR, the TCRdb table keeps only in-frame clones and is missing some. This sample has some 100,000 clones, with approximately 90% found just once. Sequenced sample: Tregs sorted from blood. The receptors derive from a human donor in good health. Each CDR3 is given with its conserved first and last residue. The D gene is left open where the match is weak. The size entry is marked missing in some rows and otherwise reads once, few, many or a size class.

TRBJ2-2 once TRBD2 TRBV5-1 TGCGCCAGCAGCGAGAGCGGGGTGAACACCGGGGAGCTGTTTTTT CASSESGVNTGELFF
TRBJ2-7 few - TRBV7-3 TGTGCCAGCAGCGCGGACATGGCCTACGAGCAGTACTTC CASSADMAYEQYF
TRBJ2-1 - - TRBV7-8 TGTGCCAGCAGCTTAGTGCAGTCGTATAAGCAGTTCTTC CASSLVQSYKQFF
TRBJ2-1 once - TRBV7-9 TGTGCCAGCATCAAAAGCGGGTTTAACAATGAGCAGTTCTTC CASIKSGFNNEQFF
TRBJ2-5 - TRBD2 TRBV5-6 TGTGCCAGCAGGGGGGTTAGCGGGCCCCCGGGGACCCAGTACTTC CASRGVSGPPGTQYF
TRBJ1-2 - - TRBV28 TGTGCCAGCAGCTCGGCGGGGGGGCGACTTATTTATGGCTACACCTTC CASSSAGGRLIYGYTF
TRBJ2-1 - TRBD2 TRBV15 TGTGCCACCAGCAGGGGACTAGCGGGAGGGAATGAGCAGTTCTTC CATSRGLAGGNEQFF
TRBJ2-5 - - TRBV6-5 TGTGCCAGCAGTTACTCGCGGGGTTATCAAGAGACCCAGTACTTC CASSYSRGYQETQYF
TRBJ2-5 - TRBD2 TRBV11-3 TGTGCCAGCAGCTTAGGGGGGCCTAGCGGGAGCAGAGAGACCCAGTACTTC CASSLGGPSGSRETQYF
TRBJ1-4 - TRBD1 TRBV7-9 TGTGCCAGCAGCACCAATACAGGGGGTAATGAAAAACTGTTTTTT CASSTNTGGNEKLFF
TRBJ2-1 once - TRBV11-2 TGTGCCAGCAGCTTGGGGAGTGTCGCCCGTTTAGTTTACAATGAGCAGTTCTTC CASSLGSVARLVYNEQFF
TRBJ1-1 - - TRBV29-1 TGCAGCGTTGACGGAAAGGCTTTCTTT CSVDGKAFF
TRBJ1-1 - - TRBV6-6 TGTGCCAGCAGTACGACAGAGAACACTGAAGCTTTCTTT CASSTTENTEAFF
TRBJ1-2 - - TRBV2 TGTGCCGCCATGGAGATTTCTAACTATGGCTACACCTTC CAAMEISNYGYTF
TRBJ2-3 - - TRBV27 TGTGCCAGCCAAAGACAAAACACAGATACGCAGTATTTT CASQRQNTDTQYF
TRBJ2-3 once - TRBV7-9 TGTGCCAGCAGCTTAACGGCCCTTTCCACAGATACGCAGTATTTT CASSLTALSTDTQYF
TRBJ2-3 - - TRBV27 TGTGCCAGCAGTATATTACAGGGAAAGAATACGCAGTATTTT CASSILQGKNTQYF
TRBJ2-3 - - TRBV4-2 TGTGCCAGCAGCCAAGGACCAGTGAGCGATACGCAGTATTTT CASSQGPVSDTQYF
TRBJ1-5 - - TRBV6-1 TGTGCCAGCCTTGAAACGGCTGCTGGTCAGCCCCAGCATTTT CASLETAAGQPQHF
TRBJ1-4 - TRBD1 TRBV5-1 TGCGCCAGCAGCTTACAGGGGTGGGGCGAAAAACTGTTTTTT CASSLQGWGEKLFF
TRBJ1-3 - - TRBV30 TGTGCCTGGAGTGTGTTCTGGGGAGGTGGAAACACCATATATTTT CAWSVFWGGGNTIYF
TRBJ1-1 - - TRBV5-4 TGTGCCAGCAGCTTGGGGGGAAACACTGAAGCTTTCTTT CASSLGGNTEAFF
TRBJ1-5 - - TRBV10-3 TGTGCCATCAGTCCCGGACAGAGCAATCAGCCCCAGCATTTT CAISPGQSNQPQHF
TRBJ2-6 once - TRBV15 TGTGCCACCAGCAGGCTAATCTCTGGGGCCAACGTCCTGACTTTC CATSRLISGANVLTF
TRBJ2-2 - - TRBV7-7 TGTGCCAGCAGCTTAGAACTAAGGATGGCCGAGTTGAGGGAGCTGTTTTTT CASSLELRMAELRELFF
TRBJ1-2 - TRBD1 TRBV29-1 TGCAGCGTCGGCGTACGACAGGGAAACTATGGCTACACCTTC CSVGVRQGNYGYTF
TRBJ1-2 - - TRBV5-1 TGCGCCAGCAGAAACCTCCGAGGTGGCTACACCTTC CASRNLRGGYTF
TRBJ2-1 - TRBD2 TRBV18 TGTGCCAGCTCACCCCAACTAGCGGGAGTGCACAATGAGCAGTTCTTC CASSPQLAGVHNEQFF
TRBJ2-3 - - TRBV18 TGTGCCAGCTCACCGTCCATCTCGGCAGATACGCAGTATTTT CASSPSISADTQYF
TRBJ2-7 once TRBD1 TRBV7-7 TGTGCTAGCAGCTTGGGGACAGGGGTTCAGTACGAGCAGTACTTC CASSLGTGVQYEQYF
TRBJ2-2 - TRBD2 TRBV7-2 TGTGCCAGCAGCTTAGTTAGCCCACTAGCGGGGAACACCGGGGAGCTGTTTTTT CASSLVSPLAGNTGELFF
TRBJ1-3 - - TRBV10-3 TGTGCCATCTCTAATGTTGCTGGAAACACCATATATTTT CAISNVAGNTIYF
TRBJ2-5 - - TRBV6-5 TGTGCCAGCAGTTACTCGTGGGTATCGGGAGAGACCCAGTACTTC CASSYSWVSGETQYF
TRBJ2-7 - - TRBV11-2 TGTGCCAGCAGCTCTCTCCTGACCGGCGAGCAGTACTTC CASSSLLTGEQYF
TRBJ2-3 - TRBD2 TRBV6-1 TGTGCCAGCGCGGGAGCTGGCACAGATACGCAGTATTTT CASAGAGTDTQYF
TRBJ2-2 - - TRBV5-1 TGCGCCAGCCAAAGGGGGGACACCGGGGAGCTGTTTTTT CASQRGDTGELFF
TRBJ2-7 once - TRBV5-1 TGCGCCAGCAGCCCACAAACAGGGCTGACCTACGAGCAGTACTTC CASSPQTGLTYEQYF
TRBJ1-2 - TRBD1 TRBV11-1 TGTGCCAGCAGCCCAGGGGGCTGGGGCTACACCTTC CASSPGGWGYTF
TRBJ2-2 - - TRBV9 TGTGCCAGCAGCGTCTACACCGGGGAGCTGTTTTTT CASSVYTGELFF
TRBJ1-2 - - TRBV5-4 TGTGCCAGCAGCTTGGGGACAGCGTATGGCTACACCTTC CASSLGTAYGYTF
TRBJ2-1 - TRBD1 TRBV11-3 TGTGCCAGCAGCCGGGGTTCTAGACAGGGCGTAAATGAGCAGTTCTTC CASSRGSRQGVNEQFF
TRBJ1-1 few - TRBV4-1 TGCGCCAGCAGCCAAGACCCAGGGGTGACTGAAGCTTTCTTT CASSQDPGVTEAFF
TRBJ2-2 - - TRBV29-1 TGCAGCCTCGGGGGGGAGCTGTTTTTT CSLGGELFF
TRBJ2-5 - TRBD2 TRBV4-1 TGCGCCAGCAGCCAGGGACTAGCGGGAGTGGAGACCCAGTACTTC CASSQGLAGVETQYF
TRBJ2-1 - TRBD1 TRBV5-4 TGTGCCAGCCGGACAGGGCTTTACAATGAGCAGTTCTTC CASRTGLYNEQFF
TRBJ2-1 - TRBD1 TRBV10-3 TGTGCCATCACCTCGGACAGGGTCTCCTACAATGAGCAGTTCTTC CAITSDRVSYNEQFF
TRBJ1-1 few TRBD1 TRBV5-1 TGCGCCAGCAGTTCGGACAGGCACACTGAAGCTTTCTTT CASSSDRHTEAFF